The next 3 T cell receptor beta chains were all read from a single sample in a study of blood T cell repertoires in COVID-19. Method: immunoSEQ multiplex PCR; TCRdb's copy keeps in-frame clones and lacks some. The data hold about 69,000 clones, with roughly 79% observed a single time. Material: peripheral blood. The receptors originated from a human donor in a cohort sampled during active COVID-19.

J is TRBJ1-4 and V is TRBV27; 10 bases fit TRBD1. CDR1 and CDR2 from the germline V gene are MNHEY and SMNVEV (reference sequence). V was pared by 5 bases and J by 6 bases, with 12 bases of the junction left unmatched. The CDR3 spans 17 residues. In DNA, the CDR3 is TGTGCCAGCAGTCTCTTCCCTACGACAGGGGGCTATGAAAAACTGTTTTTT. Translating it yields CASSLFPTTGGYEKLFF.

This clone was detected only a few times. This chain links TRBV6-6 with TRBJ2-2, with D perhaps TRBD2 (6 bases). The V end lost 6 bases, the J end lost 1 base, and 9 bases lay between the germline ends. Germline lookup yields CDR1 MNHNY and CDR2 SVGAGI (reference sequence). CDR3 length: 14 residues. This chain's CDR3 is CASREGWNTGELFF. CDR3 in DNA: TGTGCCAGCAGGGAGGGCTGGAACACCGGGGAGCTGTTTTTT.

This clone was seen only a few times. The V gene is TRBV4-1, the J gene TRBJ2-1, with 10 positions matching TRBD2. The J segment lost 6 bases and the V segment lost 1 base, leaving 9 bases of the junction unmatched. Germline V gene lookup returns CDR1 MGHRA and CDR2 YSYEKL. The CDR3 consists of 17 residues. The CDR3 nucleotides are TGCGCCAGCAGCCAAGTTTCGTCGCTAGCGGGAGCCAATGAGCAGTTCTTC. Its translation: CASSQVSSLAGANEQFF.